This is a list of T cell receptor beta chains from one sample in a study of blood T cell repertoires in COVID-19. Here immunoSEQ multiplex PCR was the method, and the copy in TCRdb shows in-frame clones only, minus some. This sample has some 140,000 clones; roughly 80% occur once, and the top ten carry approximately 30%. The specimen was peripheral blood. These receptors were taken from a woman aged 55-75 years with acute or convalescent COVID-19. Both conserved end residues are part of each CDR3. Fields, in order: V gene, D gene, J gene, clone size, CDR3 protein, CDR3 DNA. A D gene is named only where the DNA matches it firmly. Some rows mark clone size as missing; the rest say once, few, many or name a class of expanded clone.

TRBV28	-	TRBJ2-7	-	CASSTTSYEQYF	TGTGCCAGCAGCACCACTAGTTACGAGCAGTACTTC
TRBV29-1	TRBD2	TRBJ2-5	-	CSVEDSETSGGETQYF	TGCAGCGTTGAAGACTCGGAGACTAGCGGGGGAGAGACCCAGTACTTC
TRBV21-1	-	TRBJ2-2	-	CASSNLKVRDRNTGELFF	TGTGCCAGCAGCAATCTAAAAGTCCGGGACAGGAACACCGGGGAGCTGTTTTTT
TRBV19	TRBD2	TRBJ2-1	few	CASSRGLAGGSEQFF	TGTGCCAGTAGTCGAGGGCTAGCGGGAGGGAGTGAGCAGTTCTTC
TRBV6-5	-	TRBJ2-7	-	CASSYSRTGTGEQYF	TGTGCCAGCAGTTACTCGAGAACAGGTACCGGGGAGCAGTACTTC
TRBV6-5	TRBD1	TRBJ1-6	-	CASSYWPGGRNSPLHF	TGTGCCAGCAGTTACTGGCCAGGGGGCCGTAATTCACCCCTCCACTTT
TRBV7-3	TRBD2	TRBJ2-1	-	CASSLRYSGGANEQFF	TGTGCCAGCAGCTTAAGATATAGCGGGGGGGCCAATGAGCAGTTCTTC
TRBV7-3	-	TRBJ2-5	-	CASSRAGTRQETQYF	TGTGCCAGCAGCCGGGCCGGGACACGCCAAGAGACCCAGTACTTC
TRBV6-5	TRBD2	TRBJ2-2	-	CASSGGVANTGELFF	TGTGCCAGCAGCGGGGGGGTTGCGAACACCGGGGAGCTGTTTTTT
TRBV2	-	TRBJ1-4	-	CASSDRGSGEKLFF	TGTGCCAGCAGTGATAGGGGGAGCGGTGAAAAACTGTTTTTT
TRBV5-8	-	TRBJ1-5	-	CASSLGADQPQHF	TGTGCCAGCAGTTTGGGGGCCGATCAGCCCCAGCATTTT
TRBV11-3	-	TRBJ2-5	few	CASSYGQQETQYF	TGTGCCAGCAGCTACGGACAGCAAGAGACCCAGTACTTC
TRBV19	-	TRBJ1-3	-	CASSIRRPPSGNTIYF	TGTGCCAGTAGTATAAGGAGACCCCCCTCTGGAAACACCATATATTTT
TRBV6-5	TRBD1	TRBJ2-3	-	CASRNGQALVDTQYF	TGTGCCAGCAGAAACGGACAGGCCCTCGTGGATACGCAGTATTTT
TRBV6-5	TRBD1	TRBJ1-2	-	CASSYLRDSYGYTF	TGTGCCAGCAGTTACCTGCGGGACAGCTATGGCTACACCTTC
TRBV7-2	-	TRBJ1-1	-	CASSLRVRNTEAFF	TGTGCCAGCAGCCTCAGGGTGAGGAACACTGAAGCTTTCTTT
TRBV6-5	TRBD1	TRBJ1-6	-	CASSYSPGQGNSPLHF	TGTGCCAGCAGTTACTCTCCCGGACAGGGCAATTCACCCCTCCACTTT
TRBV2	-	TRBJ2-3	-	CASSGGTSSTDTQYF	TGTGCCAGCAGTGGGGGGACTTCTAGCACAGATACGCAGTATTTT
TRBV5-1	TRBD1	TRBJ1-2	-	CASSLEGAPSYTF	TGCGCCAGCAGCTTGGAGGGGGCTCCTAGCTACACCTTC
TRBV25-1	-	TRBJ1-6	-	CASSPLQDSPLHF	TGTGCCAGCAGTCCATTACAGGATTCACCCCTCCACTTT
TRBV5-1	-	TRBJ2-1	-	CASSLIAGQRNNEQFF	TGCGCCAGCAGCTTAATAGCGGGACAGCGTAACAATGAGCAGTTCTTC
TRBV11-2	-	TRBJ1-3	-	CASSSTAISGNTIYF	TGTGCCAGCAGTTCCACAGCTATTTCTGGAAACACCATATATTTT
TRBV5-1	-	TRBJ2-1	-	CASSLGNPRDEQFF	TGCGCCAGCAGCTTGGGGAACCCCAGGGATGAGCAGTTCTTC
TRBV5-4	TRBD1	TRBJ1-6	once	CASSADRANSPLHF	TGTGCCAGCAGCGCGGACAGGGCGAATTCACCCCTCCACTTT
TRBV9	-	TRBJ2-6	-	CASSVGGQWANVLTF	TGTGCCAGCAGCGTAGGGGGCCAGTGGGCCAACGTCCTGACTTTC
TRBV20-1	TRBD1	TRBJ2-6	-	CSASPTGGSGANVLTF	TGCAGTGCTAGTCCCACAGGGGGCTCTGGGGCCAACGTCCTGACTTTC
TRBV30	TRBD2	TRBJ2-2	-	CAWSRGGSTGELFF	TGTGCCTGGAGTCGCGGGGGGAGCACCGGGGAGCTGTTTTTT
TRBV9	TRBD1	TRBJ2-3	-	CASSAASTGGPQDTQYF	TGTGCCAGCAGCGCCGCCTCGACAGGGGGACCACAAGATACGCAGTATTTT
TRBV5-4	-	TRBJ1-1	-	CASSLGQVNTEAFF	TGTGCCAGCAGCTTGGGGCAGGTGAACACTGAAGCTTTCTTT
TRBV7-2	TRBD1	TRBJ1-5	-	CASSLAGQGQPQHF	TGTGCCAGCAGCTTAGCGGGACAGGGTCAGCCCCAGCATTTT
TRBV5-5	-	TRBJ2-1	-	CASSSKLGTGSYNEQFF	TGTGCCAGCAGCTCCAAATTGGGAACAGGGAGTTACAATGAGCAGTTCTTC
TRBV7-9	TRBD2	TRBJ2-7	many	CASSPRERGDYEQYF	TGTGCCAGCAGCCCCCGGGAGCGGGGGGACTACGAGCAGTACTTC
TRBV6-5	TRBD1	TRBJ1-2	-	CASSNDRGVGYGYTF	TGTGCCAGCAGTAACGACAGGGGAGTCGGGTATGGCTACACCTTC
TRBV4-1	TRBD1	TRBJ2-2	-	CASSQDKGGPTGELFF	TGCGCCAGCAGCCAAGATAAAGGGGGCCCCACCGGGGAGCTGTTTTTT
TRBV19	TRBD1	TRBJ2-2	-	CASSIVAGQGAPLGRAGELFF	TGTGCCAGTAGTATAGTGGCAGGACAGGGGGCCCCCCTAGGTCGGGCCGGGGAGCTGTTTTTT
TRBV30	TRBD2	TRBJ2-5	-	CAWTLKGGEETQYF	TGTGCCTGGACCCTCAAGGGAGGGGAGGAGACCCAGTACTTC
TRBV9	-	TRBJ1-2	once	CASSPSGTNYGYTF	TGTGCCAGCAGCCCCTCAGGAACTAACTATGGCTACACCTTC
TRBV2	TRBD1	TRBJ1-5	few	CASTGTGVVSNQPQHF	TGTGCCAGCACAGGGACAGGGGTTGTCAGCAATCAGCCCCAGCATTTT
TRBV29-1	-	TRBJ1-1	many	CSVEVAAQGAFF	TGCAGCGTTGAAGTAGCGGCTCAGGGAGCTTTCTTT
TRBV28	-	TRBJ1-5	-	CASSPGDSNQPQHF	TGTGCCAGCAGTCCAGGGGATAGCAATCAGCCCCAGCATTTT
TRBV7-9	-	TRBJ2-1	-	CASSPTQTRNEQFF	TGTGCCAGCAGCCCCACCCAAACTAGGAATGAGCAGTTCTTC
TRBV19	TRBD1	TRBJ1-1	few	CASSYQQGYTEAFF	TGTGCCAGTAGTTACCAACAGGGGTACACTGAAGCTTTCTTT
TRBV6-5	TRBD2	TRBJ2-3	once	CASRLAGGQIDTQYF	TGTGCCAGCAGATTAGCGGGGGGGCAGATAGATACGCAGTATTTT
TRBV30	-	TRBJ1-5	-	CAWSVVDNQPQHF	TGTGCCTGGAGTGTAGTAGACAATCAGCCCCAGCATTTT
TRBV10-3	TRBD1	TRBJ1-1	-	CAISSTGVTEAFF	TGTGCCATCAGCAGCACAGGGGTCACTGAAGCTTTCTTT
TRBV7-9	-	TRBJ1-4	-	CASSLFLRQSNEKLFF	TGTGCCAGCAGCTTATTTCTGAGGCAGAGTAATGAAAAACTGTTTTTT
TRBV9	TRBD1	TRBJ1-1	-	CASSVADRGNTEAFF	TGTGCCAGCAGCGTAGCAGACAGGGGAAACACTGAAGCTTTCTTT
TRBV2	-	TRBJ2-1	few	CASSDGRAYNEQFF	TGTGCCAGCAGTGACGGCAGGGCCTACAATGAGCAGTTCTTC
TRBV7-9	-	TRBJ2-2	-	CASSGSFPLRGELFF	TGTGCCAGCAGCGGGAGTTTCCCGCTTAGAGGGGAGCTGTTTTTT
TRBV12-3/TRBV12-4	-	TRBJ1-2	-	CASSFPANYGYTF	TGTGCCAGCAGTTTCCCAGCTAACTATGGCTACACCTTC
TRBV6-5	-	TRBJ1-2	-	CASTPGTTNYGYTF	TGTGCCAGCACCCCCGGGACAACTAACTATGGCTACACCTTC
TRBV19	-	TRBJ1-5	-	CASSTVFWRGQDQPQHF	-
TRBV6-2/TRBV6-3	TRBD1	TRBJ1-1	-	CASSVSGTGNPEAFF	TGTGCCAGCAGTGTATCCGGGACAGGGAACCCTGAAGCTTTCTTT
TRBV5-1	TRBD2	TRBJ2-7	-	CASSTGLASYEQYF	TGCGCCAGCAGCACGGGACTAGCCTCCTACGAGCAGTACTTC
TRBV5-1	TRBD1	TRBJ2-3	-	CASSLDRETDTQYF	TGCGCCAGCAGCTTAGACAGGGAAACAGATACGCAGTATTTT